A selection of T cell receptor beta chains follows, all from one sample in a study of OX40 agonist ivuxolimab in advanced cancers. Profiling relied on immunoSEQ multiplex PCR, and the TCRdb table lists in-frame clones only, not all of them. The table includes nearly 80,000 clones, approximately 84% detected once. This material consisted of CD4+ or CD8+ T cells sorted from blood, taken in a trial of the OX40 agonist ivuxolimab. The receptors were sampled from an adult with an advanced solid tumor such as melanoma, head and neck, liver or kidney cancer. The CDR3 runs from the conserved cysteine through the conserved F or W. A D gene is named only where the DNA matches it firmly. Rows may omit the clone size; those that give it use once, few, many or a size class.

>TRBV19|-|TRBJ2-1|-
TGTGCCAGTAGTAGTGACCACTACAATGAGCAGTTCTTC
CASSSDHYNEQFF
>TRBV14|TRBD1|TRBJ2-6|-
TGTGCCAGCAGCCAACGGACAGGGTCTGGGGCCAACGTCCTGACTTTC
CASSQRTGSGANVLTF
>TRBV7-9|-|TRBJ1-5|-
TGTGCCAGCAGCTTAGGGGGTGTACAGCCCCAGCATTTT
CASSLGGVQPQHF
>TRBV19|-|TRBJ2-6|-
TGTGCCAGTAGTATTGGGGCCGCGAGCTCTGGGGCCAACGTCCTGACTTTC
CASSIGAASSGANVLTF
>TRBV9|-|TRBJ2-7|few
TGTGCCAGCAGCGTAGGGCCCCAGGGTTACGAGCAGTACTTC
CASSVGPQGYEQYF
>TRBV6-6|-|TRBJ1-6|-
TGTGCCAGCAGTTACGGGACCCAAGGACATCTTAGCCACTTT
CASSYGTQGHLSHF
>TRBV7-2|-|TRBJ1-1|-
TGTGCCAGCAGCTTAGCCCTGGATAGGAACACTGAAGCTTTCTTT
CASSLALDRNTEAFF
>TRBV9|-|TRBJ2-6|-
TGTGCCAGCAGCGTAGGTGCGGGTCCTCGGAGGGGGGCCAACGTCCTGACTTTC
CASSVGAGPRRGANVLTF
>TRBV6-6|-|TRBJ1-2|once
TGTGCCAGCAGTTACGGAGAGGATGGCTACACCTTC
CASSYGEDGYTF
>TRBV7-6|-|TRBJ2-1|few
TGTGCCAGCAGCTTTGGGCTCCCATGGGGTGAGCAGTTCTTC
CASSFGLPWGEQFF
>TRBV4-2|-|TRBJ2-2|-
TGTGCCAGCAGCCTAAGAAAGAACACCGGGGAGCTGTTTTTT
CASSLRKNTGELFF
>TRBV5-1|-|TRBJ1-1|-
TGCGCCAGCAGACTGGACAGACATACTGAAGCTTTCTTT
CASRLDRHTEAFF
>TRBV4-3|TRBD1|TRBJ2-7|once
TGCGCCAGCAGCCAAGATGTGACAGGGGCCTACGAGCAGTACTTC
CASSQDVTGAYEQYF
>TRBV7-9|TRBD1|TRBJ1-2|-
TGTGCCAGCAGCGCCTCGTCCAGGACAGGGAGGGGAAATGGCTACACCTTT
CASSASSRTGRGNGYTF
>TRBV7-8|TRBD1|TRBJ1-4|-
TGTGCCAGCAGCGACAGGGGGGGGGTTGAAAAACTGTTTTTT
CASSDRGGVEKLFF
>TRBV10-3|-|TRBJ2-5|-
TGTGCCATCAGTGTGGGACGGGGAGAGACCCAGTACTTC
CAISVGRGETQYF
>TRBV10-3|TRBD2|TRBJ2-3|-
TGTGCCTCCACCCCCAGGGCGGGGGGGCATGATACGCAGTATTTT
CASTPRAGGHDTQYF
>TRBV7-2|TRBD2|TRBJ2-7|-
TGTGCCAGCAGCTTAGGTGCGGTAGCGGGCGAGCAGTACTTC
CASSLGAVAGEQYF
>TRBV5-5|-|TRBJ2-2|-
TGTGCCAGCACCGCCCGGGACAACCCCACCGGGGAGCTGTTTTTT
CASTARDNPTGELFF
>TRBV5-6|TRBD2|TRBJ2-1|-
TGTGCCAGCAGCTTGGTGGGACTAGGATACAATGAGCAGTTCTTC
CASSLVGLGYNEQFF
>TRBV7-5|-|TRBJ1-2|few
TGTGTCAGAAGCTTCACTCTCGGGGGACAGGGTCTTACTAACTATGGCTACACCTTC
CVRSFTLGGQGLTNYGYTF
>TRBV18|TRBD1|TRBJ1-3|-
TGTGCCAGCTCACCAGGGACAGGGGGCGGCACTGGAAACACCATATATTTT
CASSPGTGGGTGNTIYF
>TRBV4-1|-|TRBJ2-7|-
TGCGCCAGCAGCCACGGAACAGGGAACCGACCCTACGAGCAGTACTTC
CASSHGTGNRPYEQYF
>TRBV4-1|-|TRBJ1-4|-
TGCGCCAGCAGCCAACCGGGGACGGGGGGAAAACTGTTTTTT
CASSQPGTGGKLFF
>TRBV30|-|TRBJ2-5|-
TGTGCCTGGACCCAGACAACTAGCCGACAAGAGACCCAGTACTTC
CAWTQTTSRQETQYF
>TRBV23-1|-|TRBJ2-5|-
TGCGCCAGACCATATGGCCGGCTAACTGGCTGGGAGACCCAGTACTTC
CARPYGRLTGWETQYF
>TRBV18|-|TRBJ2-7|-
TGTGCCAGCTCACCTGGACAGACCTACGAGCAGTACTTC
CASSPGQTYEQYF
>TRBV7-8|-|TRBJ2-4|-
TGTGCCAGCAGCTTAGAAGACATTCAGTACTTC
CASSLEDIQYF
>TRBV19|TRBD1|TRBJ1-1|-
TGTGCCAGTAGTCTAGGACAGGGTAGTACTGAAGCTTTCTTT
CASSLGQGSTEAFF
>TRBV5-4|-|TRBJ1-1|-
TGTGCCAGCAGTCCCGAGGGTTGGACTGAAGCTTTCTTT
CASSPEGWTEAFF
>TRBV9|-|TRBJ2-2|few
TGTGCCAGCAACGGAGGGGATATGAACACCGGGGAGCTGTTTTTT
CASNGGDMNTGELFF
>TRBV6-1|-|TRBJ1-5|-
TGTGCCAGCAGTGAGGGATGGAATCAGCCCCAGCATTTT
CASSEGWNQPQHF
>TRBV19|TRBD1|TRBJ1-2|-
TGTGCCAGTAGTATAGTTGTACAGGGGGCGGATGGCTACACCTTC
CASSIVVQGADGYTF
>TRBV12-5|-|TRBJ2-3|few
TGTGCTAGTGGTTTGACGGGGTCAGATACGCAGTATTTT
CASGLTGSDTQYF
>TRBV5-6|TRBD1|TRBJ1-2|-
TGTGCCAGCAGCGCGGACAGGCGTAACTATGGCTACACCTTC
CASSADRRNYGYTF
>TRBV14|-|TRBJ2-1|-
TGTGCCAGCAGCCTCATTAGGGTATCGTACAAGCCTAATGAGCAGTTCTTC
CASSLIRVSYKPNEQFF
>TRBV5-1|-|TRBJ2-3|-
TGCGCCAGCAGCTTGGTCGAGCCCACAGATACGCAGTATTTT
CASSLVEPTDTQYF
>TRBV7-2|TRBD1|TRBJ1-5|-
TGTGCCAGCAGCCCCGGGACAGGGGGTCAGCCCCAGCATTTT
CASSPGTGGQPQHF
>TRBV4-3|TRBD1|TRBJ2-5|-
TGCGCCAGCAGCCAAGTGGTCAGGGGGGAGACCCAGTACTTC
CASSQVVRGETQYF
>TRBV30|-|TRBJ1-4|-
TGTGCCTGGAGTGTGGGATTGACAGGAGAGGAAAAACTGTTTTTT
CAWSVGLTGEEKLFF
>TRBV5-1|TRBD1|TRBJ1-1|-
TGCGCCAGCAGCTTGGAGGCGTGGGGACAGGGGGCCGTTGGGGCTTTCTTT
CASSLEAWGQGAVGAFF
>TRBV9|TRBD1|TRBJ1-1|-
TGTGCCAGCAGCCCAAGACGGACAGGGCGCAAGAATACTGAAGCTTTCTTT
CASSPRRTGRKNTEAFF
>TRBV19|TRBD1|TRBJ1-6|once
TGTGCCAGTAGTATTTCACAGGGGGCCGGGTATTCACCCCTCCACTTT
CASSISQGAGYSPLHF
>TRBV20-1|-|TRBJ1-3|once
TGCAGTGCGGGCTGGGGAAACACCATATATTTT
CSAGWGNTIYF
>TRBV30|-|TRBJ2-3|once
TGTGCCTGGAGTACGTATAGCACAGATACGCAGTATTTT
CAWSTYSTDTQYF
>TRBV5-4|-|TRBJ2-7|-
TGTGCCAGCAGCCCCCGGGGCAGGGGGGCCTACGAGCAGTACTTC
CASSPRGRGAYEQYF
>TRBV5-6|TRBD1|TRBJ1-2|-
TGTGCCAGCAGCTTGGATCAGGGGGCTGGGGGCTACACCTTC
CASSLDQGAGGYTF
>TRBV6-1|-|TRBJ2-7|-
TGTGCCAGCGGAGTAAGGGGGGGGGATCCCTACGAGCAGTACTTC
CASGVRGGDPYEQYF
>TRBV7-9|-|TRBJ1-2|-
TGTGCCAGCGCGGCAGACAGAATCTATGGCTACACCTTC
CASAADRIYGYTF